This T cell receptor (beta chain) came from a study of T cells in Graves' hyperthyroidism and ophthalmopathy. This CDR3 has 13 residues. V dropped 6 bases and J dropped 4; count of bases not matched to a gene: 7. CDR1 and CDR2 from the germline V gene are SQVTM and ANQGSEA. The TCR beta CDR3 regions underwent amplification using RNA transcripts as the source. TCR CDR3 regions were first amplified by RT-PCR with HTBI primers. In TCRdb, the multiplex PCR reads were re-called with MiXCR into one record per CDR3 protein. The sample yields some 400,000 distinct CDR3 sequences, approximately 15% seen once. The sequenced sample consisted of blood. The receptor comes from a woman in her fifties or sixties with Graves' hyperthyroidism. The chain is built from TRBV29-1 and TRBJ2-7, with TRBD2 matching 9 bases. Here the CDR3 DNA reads TGCAGCGTCGGCTCTAGCGGGGAGTACGAGCAGTACTTC. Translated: CSVGSSGEYEQYF.